This entry lists 2 T cell receptor beta chains sequenced from one sample in a study of T cell responses to AZD1222 COVID-19 vaccine. The data were produced by immunoSEQ multiplex PCR, yet TCRdb's version contains in-frame clones alone and is incomplete. The sample has about 94,000 clones; 85% are singletons. The specimen comprised peripheral blood, sampled 28 days after the second AZD1222 dose. These receptors all come from an adult who received the AZD1222 COVID-19 vaccine.

The V call is TRBV6-5, the J call TRBJ2-1, with TRBD2 matching 8 bases. The J segment lost 4 bases and the V segment lost 11 bases, leaving 7 bases of the junction unmatched. In germline, CDR1 is MNHEY, CDR2 SVGAGI. This CDR3 is built from 13 residues. CDR3 amino acids: CAASGGPYNEQFF. DNA of the CDR3: TGTGCCGCCAGCGGGGGACCTTACAATGAGCAGTTCTTC.

The V gene is TRBV6-2 or TRBV6-3, the J gene TRBJ1-1, with TRBD1 matching over 7 bases. The CDR3 is 13 amino acids. CDR1 and CDR2 (germline): MNHEY, SVGEGT. Germline trimming cut 3 bases from V and 8 bases from J; bases unmatched to any gene: 6. CDR3 region: CASSYSGGLEAFF. For the CDR3, the DNA is TGTGCCAGCAGTTATTCAGGGGGACTGGAAGCTTTCTTT.